The source of this T cell receptor (beta chain) is a study of blood T cell repertoires in COVID-19. Study in general: Samples of COVID-19 (acute and convalescent) were obtained from the United States, Italy and Spain. Sources were T cells, B-cell-depleted T cells, or PBMCs; the material itself was cDNA or gDNA.

The germline V gene encodes CDR1 LGHDT and CDR2 YNNKEL (reference sequence). V lost 4 bases and J lost 0; bases outside the gene matches: 3. The CDR3 is 15 residues long. Produced via immunoSEQ multiplex PCR; TCRdb's table is partial and in-frame only. This sample yields 95,000 to 100,000 clones, of which about 84% are seen a single time; roughly 24% belongs to the top ten. The source is a human donor in a cohort sampled during active COVID-19. The material sequenced was peripheral blood. The chain carries TRBV3-1 (or the pseudogene TRBV3-2) and TRBJ1-3, with TRBD1 identical over 7 bases. The CDR3 region is CASSLGQVSGNTIYF. In nucleotides, the CDR3 is TGTGCCAGCAGCCTCGGACAGGTCTCTGGAAACACCATATATTTT.